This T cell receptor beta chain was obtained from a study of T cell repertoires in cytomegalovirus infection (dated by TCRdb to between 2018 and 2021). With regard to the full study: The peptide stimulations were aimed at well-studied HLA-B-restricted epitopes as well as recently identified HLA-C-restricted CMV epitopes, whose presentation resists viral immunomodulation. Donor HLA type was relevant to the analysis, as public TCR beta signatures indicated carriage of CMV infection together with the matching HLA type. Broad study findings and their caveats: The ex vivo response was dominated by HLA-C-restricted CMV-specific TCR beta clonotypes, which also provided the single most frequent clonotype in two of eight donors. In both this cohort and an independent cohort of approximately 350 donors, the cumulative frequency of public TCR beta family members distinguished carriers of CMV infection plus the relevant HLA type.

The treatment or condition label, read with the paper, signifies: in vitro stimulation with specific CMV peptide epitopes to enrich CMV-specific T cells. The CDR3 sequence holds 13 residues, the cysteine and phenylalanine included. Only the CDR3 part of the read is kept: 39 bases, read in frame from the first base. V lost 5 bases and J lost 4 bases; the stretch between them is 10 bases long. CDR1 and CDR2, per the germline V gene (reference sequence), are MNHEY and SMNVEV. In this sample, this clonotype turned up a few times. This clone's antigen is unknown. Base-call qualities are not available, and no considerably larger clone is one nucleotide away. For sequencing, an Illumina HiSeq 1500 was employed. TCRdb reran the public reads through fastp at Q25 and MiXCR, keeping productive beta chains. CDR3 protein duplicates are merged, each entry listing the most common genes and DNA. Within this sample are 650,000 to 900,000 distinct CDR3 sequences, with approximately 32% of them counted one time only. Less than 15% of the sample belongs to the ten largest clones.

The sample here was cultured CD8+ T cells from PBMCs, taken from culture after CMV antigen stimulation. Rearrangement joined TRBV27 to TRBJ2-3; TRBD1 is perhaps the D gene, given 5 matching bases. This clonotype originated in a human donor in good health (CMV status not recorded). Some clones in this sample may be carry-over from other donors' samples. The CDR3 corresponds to CASSQGTSDTQYF. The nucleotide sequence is TGTGCCAGCAGTCAGGGTACCTCAGATACGCAGTATTTT.